This TCR beta chain was captured by sequencing in a study of blood T cell repertoires in COVID-19 (dated by TCRdb to 2018 to 2021). Broadly, across the study: Samples covering the acute and convalescent phases of COVID-19 were provided by collaborators in the United States, Italy and Spain. The prospective study material was composed of cDNA or gDNA derived from T cells, B-cell-depleted T cells, or PBMCs. Subjects who had been exposed to COVID-19, were actively infected with it, or had recovered from it provided the deeply sampled blood TCRbeta repertoires that made up the dataset. The repertoires were released in a freely available public database intended as a resource for research on the immune response to SARS-CoV-2. Samples were obtained from the ongoing ImmuneRACE study (first 160 participants) and from over 1,000 subjects provided by 6 global collaborators. Nearly every sample came with metadata listing a de-identified subject ID, COVID-19 status, age in years and sex. HLA class I and class II types, where available, came from metadata supplied by the sample provider rather than from assay-based typing.

Paper-wide results and their limitations: How much clinical and demographic metadata was included differed by source and by participant, and the metadata was provided uncurated.

A word on this clone: Its antigen is unknown. Per-base quality was not reported, and no clone a single base away is much larger than it.

Each collaborating institution followed its own protocols to collect whole blood in K2EDTA tubes. For TCRbeta analysis, collaborators shipped samples as frozen whole blood, isolated PBMCs, or DNA extracted from either of those sample types. V loses 6 bases at its end and J loses 2 bases; junction bases beyond the gene matches: 3. The CDR3 spans 14 residues, from the cysteine through the phenylalanine. Only the CDR3 part of the read is kept: 42 bases, read in frame from the first base. Sequences LGHDT (CDR1) and YNNKEL (CDR2) are obtained from the germline V gene (reference sequence). The immunoSEQ Assay, a bias-controlled multiplex PCR, was used to amplify TCRbeta CDR3 regions from genomic DNA. Processing in the source paper ran as follows. Nucleated cell counts per sample were estimated from amplification of reference gene primers within the assay. Sequence reads were collapsed and filtered to measure the absolute abundance of every unique TCRbeta CDR3 rearrangement. For each sample, productive Simpson clonality was calculated as the square root of Simpson's diversity index over productive rearrangements. TCRdb limited this immuneACCESS table to in-frame rearrangements with V and J called. A share of clones is missing; checked studies link under half to unresolved V genes, and the rest is unexplained. Clonal size and the V and J genes are those of that table, whereas D and trimming came from the DNA. Here the sample has some 300,000 clones; over 80% occur a single time. 4% to 5% of the sample comes from the top ten.

This clonotype was sampled from a woman aged 45-65 years with active or convalescent COVID-19. The chain joins TRBV3-1 (or the pseudogene TRBV3-2) to TRBJ2-7, with 11 bases matching TRBD2. Sequencing was performed on peripheral blood. The nucleotides are TGTGCCAGCAGATCGACTAGCGGGACCTACGAGCAGTACTTC. It is translated as CASRSTSGTYEQYF.